The 8 T cell receptor beta chains in this list originate from one sample, sequenced in a study of T cell responses to AZD1222 COVID-19 vaccine (dated by TCRdb to the early 2020s). Libraries came from the immunoSEQ multiplex PCR assay. TCRdb mirrors the immuneACCESS table, restricted to in-frame sequences. Some clones are absent from its copies; in checked studies, under half trace to an unresolved V gene, and the reason for the others is unknown. This sample gives about 140,000 clones in total; around nine tenths of them show up just once. Of the sample, about 3.4% is held by the ten largest clones. In light of the paper, this sample's time point label describes: about 28 days (+/-7) after the second vaccine dose. The specimen was peripheral blood, collected 28 days after the second AZD1222 dose. These receptors were obtained from an adult who received the AZD1222 COVID-19 vaccine.

The chain is built from TRBV28 and TRBJ1-3, with a possible D match to TRBD1 (6 bases). This CDR3 is 17 amino acids long. The germline CDR1 and CDR2 sequences are MDHEN and SYDVKM. V was clipped by 2 bases and J by 0 bases, with 14 bases between them. The DNA for the CDR3 is TGTGCCAGCAGTTTACGAGGGGGACTACTCTCTGGAAACACCATATATTTT. Translating gives CASSLRGGLLSGNTIYF. Supplemented by reference TRBV28 and TRBJ1-3, the full variable domain reads DVKVTQSSRYLVKRTGEKVFLECVQDMDHENMFWYRQDPGLGLRLIYFSYDVKMKEKGDIPEGYSVSREKKERFSLILESASTNQTSMYLCASSLRGGLLSGNTIYFGEGSWLTVV.

V and J are TRBV18 and TRBJ1-2; no clear D gene. Germline CDR1 KGHSH, CDR2 LQKENI. Trimming removed 3 bases from V and 5 bases from J, with 10 bases in between. The CDR3 is 13 residues long. DNA for the CDR3: TGTGCCAGCTCACCCGGAGAGTTATATGGCTACACCTTC. Translating gives CASSPGELYGYTF.

This chain joins TRBV3-1 (or the pseudogene TRBV3-2) and TRBJ1-2, with TRBD1 identical over 7 bases. The CDR3 consists of 13 residues. Germline V gives CDR1 LGHDT, CDR2 YNNKEL (reference sequence). The V segment lost 4 bases and the J segment 5 bases; nucleotides outside the gene matches: 4. In nucleotides, the CDR3 is TGTGCCAGCAGCCTTACAGGGGATTATGGCTACACCTTC. It translates to CASSLTGDYGYTF.

This clone appeared a few times. The V call is TRBV29-1, the J call TRBJ2-2; D gene ambiguous. CDR3 length: 16 residues. V gave up 0 bases and J gave up 4 bases, with 15 bases separating them. Germline V gene data show CDR1 as SQVTM and CDR2 as ANQGSEA. CDR3 amino acids: CSVEDPGGRVTGELFF. For the CDR3, the DNA is TGCAGCGTTGAAGACCCAGGTGGCAGAGTCACCGGGGAGCTGTTTTTT.

The chain carries TRBV28 and TRBJ2-3, with unresolved D. Trimming took off 3 bases at V and 10 bases at J, with 8 bases between the two ends. Per germline, CDR1 MDHEN and CDR2 SYDVKM. The CDR3 has 11 residues. CDR3: CASSFRGPQYF. For the CDR3, the DNA is TGTGCCAGCAGTTTCCGTGGACCGCAGTATTTT.

The rearrangement uses TRBV19 and TRBJ1-1; 11 nucleotides align to TRBD1. The V segment lost 10 bases and the J segment 3 bases; nucleotides outside the gene matches: 10. Germline CDR1 reads LNHDA; CDR2 reads SQIVND (reference sequence). The CDR3 has 15 amino acids. The CDR3 nucleotides are TGTGCCACTAACGACGCGGGACAGGGGGACACTGAAGCTTTCTTT. It yields the protein CATNDAGQGDTEAFF.

The chain uses TRBV24-1 and TRBJ2-5; D is unresolved. V dropped 5 bases and J dropped 5 bases, with 11 bases sitting between them. Germline CDR1 KGHDR, CDR2 SFDVKD. The CDR3 has 13 residues. CDR3 loop: CATSGEAVETQYF. The CDR3 region has the DNA TGTGCCACCAGTGGTGAGGCGGTGGAGACCCAGTACTTC.

V is TRBV9 and J is TRBJ2-7; possibly TRBD1 or TRBD2 for D (5 bases each). Per the germline V gene, CDR1 is SGDLS and CDR2 is YYNGEE. The CDR3 covers 17 residues. Trimming took 0 bases from V and 3 from J, leaving 19 bases between them. The CDR3 DNA sequence: TGTGCCAGCAGCGTAGGGGTTGGGGGTCTTAGAGGCTACGAGCAGTACTTC. Its protein is CASSVGVGGLRGYEQYF.